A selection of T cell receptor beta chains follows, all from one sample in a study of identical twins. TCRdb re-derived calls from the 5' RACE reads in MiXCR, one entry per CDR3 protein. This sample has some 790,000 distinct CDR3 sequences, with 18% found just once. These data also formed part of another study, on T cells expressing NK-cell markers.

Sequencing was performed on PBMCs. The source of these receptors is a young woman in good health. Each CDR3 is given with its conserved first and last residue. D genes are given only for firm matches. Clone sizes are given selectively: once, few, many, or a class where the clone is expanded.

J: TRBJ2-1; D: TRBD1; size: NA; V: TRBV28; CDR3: CAITPGQFYNEQFF; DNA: TGTGCCATCACGCCGGGACAGTTTTACAATGAGCAGTTCTTC
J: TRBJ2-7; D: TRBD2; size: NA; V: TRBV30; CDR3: CACTGLAGVYEQYF; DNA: TGTGCCTGTACCGGACTAGCGGGAGTGTACGAGCAGTACTTC
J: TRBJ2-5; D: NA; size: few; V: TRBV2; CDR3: CASSDRLGETQYF; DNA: TGTGCCAGCAGTGACCGGTTGGGGGAGACCCAGTACTTC
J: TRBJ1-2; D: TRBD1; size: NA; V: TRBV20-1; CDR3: CSAEKDRGLNGYTF; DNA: TGCAGTGCTGAAAAGGACAGGGGGTTGAATGGCTACACCTTC
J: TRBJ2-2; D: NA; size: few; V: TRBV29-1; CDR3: CSVSRDIGTTGELFF; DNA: TGCAGCGTGAGCCGGGACATAGGAACAACCGGGGAGCTGTTTTTT
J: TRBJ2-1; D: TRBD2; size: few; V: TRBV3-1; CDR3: CASSQWTGGVNEQFF; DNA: TGTGCCAGCAGCCAATGGACCGGGGGGGTCAATGAGCAGTTCTTC
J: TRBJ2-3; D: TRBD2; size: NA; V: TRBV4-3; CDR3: CASSLRIAGGLTDTQYF; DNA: TGCGCCAGCAGCCTCCGAATAGCGGGAGGACTCACAGATACGCAGTATTTT
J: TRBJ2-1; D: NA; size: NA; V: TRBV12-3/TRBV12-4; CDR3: CASSAGDTRHISFF; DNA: TGTGCCAGCAGTGCGGGGGACACCAGGCACATCTCGTTCTTC
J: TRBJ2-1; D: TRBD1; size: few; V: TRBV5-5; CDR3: CASSWTGLNEQFF; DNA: TGTGCCAGCAGCTGGACAGGGCTTAATGAGCAGTTCTTC
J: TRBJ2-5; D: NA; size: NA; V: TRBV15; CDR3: CATSRDLTRSGTQYF; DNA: TGTGCCACCAGCAGAGATCTTACTAGAAGTGGGACCCAGTACTTC
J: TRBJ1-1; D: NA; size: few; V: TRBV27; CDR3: CASRRGFFETFF; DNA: TGTGCCAGCAGGAGGGGATTCTTTGAGACTTTCTTT
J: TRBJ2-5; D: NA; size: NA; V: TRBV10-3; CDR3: CATHSGAAETQYF; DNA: TGTGCCACCCACTCGGGGGCGGCAGAGACCCAGTACTTC
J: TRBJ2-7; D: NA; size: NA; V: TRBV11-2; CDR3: CASSSQTDEQYF; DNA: TGTGCCAGCAGCTCCCAGACAGACGAGCAGTACTTC
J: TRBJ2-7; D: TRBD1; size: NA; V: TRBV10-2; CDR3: CASSTQGQGVDEQYF; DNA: TGCGCCAGCAGTACCCAAGGACAGGGGGTCGACGAGCAGTACTTC
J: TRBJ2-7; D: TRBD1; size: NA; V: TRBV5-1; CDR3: CASRKDRTYEQYF; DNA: TGCGCCAGCAGAAAGGACAGGACCTACGAGCAGTACTTC
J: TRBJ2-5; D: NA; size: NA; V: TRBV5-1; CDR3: CASSWGGRQGIYQETQYF; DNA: TGCGCCAGCAGCTGGGGGGGAAGACAGGGGATTTATCAAGAGACCCAGTACTTC
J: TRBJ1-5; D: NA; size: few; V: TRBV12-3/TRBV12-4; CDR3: CASSPTRANQPQHF; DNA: TGTGCCAGCAGTCCAACGAGGGCTAATCAGCCCCAGCATTTT
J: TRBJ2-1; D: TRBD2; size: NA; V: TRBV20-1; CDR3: CSASLAGAFNEQFF; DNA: TGCAGTGCTAGTCTAGCGGGAGCGTTTAATGAGCAGTTCTTC
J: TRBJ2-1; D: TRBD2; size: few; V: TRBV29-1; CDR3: CSVEPSGLAGNNEQFF; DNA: TGCAGCGTTGAACCTTCCGGACTAGCGGGAAACAATGAGCAGTTCTTC
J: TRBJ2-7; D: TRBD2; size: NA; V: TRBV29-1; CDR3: CSVGAGLYEQYF; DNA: TGCAGCGTTGGAGCGGGGTTGTACGAGCAGTACTTC
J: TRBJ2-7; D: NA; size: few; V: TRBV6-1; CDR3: CASSSGQSLYEQYF; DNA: TGTGCCAGCAGCTCCGGGCAGTCCCTCTACGAGCAGTACTTC
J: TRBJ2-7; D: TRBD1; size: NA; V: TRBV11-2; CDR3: CASSLRTGLSYEQYF; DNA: TGTGCCAGCAGCCTGCGGACAGGTCTCTCCTACGAGCAGTACTTC
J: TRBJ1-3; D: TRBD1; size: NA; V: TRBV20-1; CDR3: CSAWQGGGNTIYF; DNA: TGCAGTGCCTGGCAGGGGGGTGGAAACACCATATATTTT
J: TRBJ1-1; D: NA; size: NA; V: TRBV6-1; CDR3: CASSEPPGVPEAFF; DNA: TGTGCCAGCAGTGAGCCACCAGGGGTCCCTGAAGCTTTCTTT
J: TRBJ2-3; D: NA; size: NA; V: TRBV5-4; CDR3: CASTGGLDTDTQYF; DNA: TGTGCCAGCACCGGGGGGCTTGACACAGATACGCAGTATTTT
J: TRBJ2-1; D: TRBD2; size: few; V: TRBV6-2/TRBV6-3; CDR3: CASSPRASGRFAYNEQFF; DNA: TGTGCCAGCAGTCCCCGGGCTAGCGGGAGGTTTGCCTACAATGAGCAGTTCTTC
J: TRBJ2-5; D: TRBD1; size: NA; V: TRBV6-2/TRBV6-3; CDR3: CASREDRGIGGTQYF; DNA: TGTGCCAGCAGAGAGGACAGGGGAATAGGTGGAACCCAGTACTTC
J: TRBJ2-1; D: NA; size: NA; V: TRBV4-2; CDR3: CASSQVPSDNEQFF; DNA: TGTGCCAGCAGCCAAGTTCCTAGCGACAATGAGCAGTTCTTC
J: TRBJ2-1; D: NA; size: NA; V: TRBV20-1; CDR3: CSASPGSGTEQFF; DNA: TGCAGTGCTAGTCCCGGGTCGGGCACTGAGCAGTTCTTC
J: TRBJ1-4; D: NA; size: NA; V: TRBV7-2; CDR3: CASSLPAEKLFF; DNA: TGTGCCAGCAGCTTACCGGCTGAAAAACTGTTTTTT
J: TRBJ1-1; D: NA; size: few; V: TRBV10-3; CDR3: CAISEGKGSPREAFF; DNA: TGTGCCATCAGTGAGGGAAAAGGGTCTCCGCGTGAAGCTTTCTTT
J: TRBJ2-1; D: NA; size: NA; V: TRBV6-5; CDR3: CASSFRGTKYNEQFF; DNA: TGTGCCAGCAGTTTCAGGGGAACCAAGTACAATGAGCAGTTCTTC
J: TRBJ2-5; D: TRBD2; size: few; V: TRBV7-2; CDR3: CASSVPGTRETQYF; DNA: TGTGCCAGCAGCGTACCCGGGACTAGAGAGACCCAGTACTTC
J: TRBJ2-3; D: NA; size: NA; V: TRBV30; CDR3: CASGQTSTDTQYF; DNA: TGTGCCTCCGGACAAACTAGCACAGATACGCAGTATTTT
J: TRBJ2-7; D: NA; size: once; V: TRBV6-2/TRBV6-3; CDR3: CASSYGSPLEQYF; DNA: TGTGCCAGCAGTTACGGGAGTCCCCTCGAGCAGTACTTC
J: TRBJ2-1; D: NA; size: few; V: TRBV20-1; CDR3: CSAMPGLKYNEQFF; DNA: TGCAGTGCTATGCCGGGACTTAAGTACAATGAGCAGTTCTTC
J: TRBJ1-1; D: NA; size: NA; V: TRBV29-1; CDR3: CSVEEVETEAFF; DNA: TGCAGCGTTGAAGAGGTGGAAACTGAAGCTTTCTTT
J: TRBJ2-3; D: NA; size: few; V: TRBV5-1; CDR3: CASSLGRPVPDTQYF; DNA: TGCGCCAGCAGCTTGGGACGACCGGTACCAGATACGCAGTATTTT
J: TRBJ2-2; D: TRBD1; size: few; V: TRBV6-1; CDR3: CASSPVRDSLNTGELFF; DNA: TGTGCCAGCAGCCCCGTCCGGGACAGCTTAAACACCGGGGAGCTGTTTTTT
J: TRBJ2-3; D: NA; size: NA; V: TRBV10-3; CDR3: CAISESASRGTDTQYF; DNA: TGTGCCATCAGTGAGTCGGCCAGCCGAGGCACAGATACGCAGTATTTT
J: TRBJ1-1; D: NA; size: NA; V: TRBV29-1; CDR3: CSGHDRNTEAFF; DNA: TGCAGCGGCCATGACAGGAACACTGAAGCTTTCTTT
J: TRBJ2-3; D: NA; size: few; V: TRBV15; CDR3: CATSRNGGDTQYF; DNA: TGTGCCACCAGCAGGAATGGGGGGGATACGCAGTATTTT
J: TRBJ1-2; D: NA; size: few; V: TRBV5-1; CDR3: CASSLESSDYGYTF; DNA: TGCGCCAGCAGCTTGGAGTCGTCAGACTATGGCTACACCTTC
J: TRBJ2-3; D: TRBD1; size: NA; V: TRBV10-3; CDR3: CAISEWGTGTDTQYF; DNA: TGTGCCATCAGTGAGTGGGGGACAGGGACAGATACGCAGTATTTT
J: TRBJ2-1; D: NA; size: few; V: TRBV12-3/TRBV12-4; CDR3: CASSPLQGLGSYNEQFF; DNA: TGTGCCAGCAGTCCCCTCCAAGGTTTAGGCTCCTACAATGAGCAGTTCTTC
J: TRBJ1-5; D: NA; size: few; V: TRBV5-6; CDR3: CASSLRGNNQPQHF; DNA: TGTGCCAGCAGCTTGCGGGGGAACAATCAGCCCCAGCATTTT
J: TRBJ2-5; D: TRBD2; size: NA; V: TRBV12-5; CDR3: CASGLGLAGVETQYF; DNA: TGTGCTAGTGGTTTGGGACTAGCGGGAGTAGAGACCCAGTACTTC
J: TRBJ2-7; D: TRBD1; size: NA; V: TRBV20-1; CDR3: CSATGTGVYEQYF; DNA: TGCAGTGCGACCGGGACAGGGGTCTACGAGCAGTACTTC
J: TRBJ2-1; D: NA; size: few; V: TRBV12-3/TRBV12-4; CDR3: CASSPGTYYNEQFF; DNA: TGTGCCAGCAGTCCGGGCACCTATTACAATGAGCAGTTCTTC
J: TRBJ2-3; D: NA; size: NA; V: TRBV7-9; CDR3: CASSGEQGPDTQYF; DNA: TGTGCCAGCAGCGGGGAACAGGGCCCAGATACGCAGTATTTT
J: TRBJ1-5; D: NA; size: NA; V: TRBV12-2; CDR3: CASRLARGTGPYQPQHF; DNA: TGTGCAAGTCGCTTAGCGCGGGGGACAGGTCCCTATCAGCCCCAGCATTTT
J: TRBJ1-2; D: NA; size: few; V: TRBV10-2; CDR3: CASSMGQGAALSYGYTF; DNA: TGCGCCAGCAGTATGGGTCAGGGAGCGGCCTTGAGCTATGGCTACACCTTC
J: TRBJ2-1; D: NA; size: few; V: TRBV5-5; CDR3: CASSLLGRSNEQFF; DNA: TGTGCCAGCAGCTTGTTAGGACGGAGCAATGAGCAGTTCTTC